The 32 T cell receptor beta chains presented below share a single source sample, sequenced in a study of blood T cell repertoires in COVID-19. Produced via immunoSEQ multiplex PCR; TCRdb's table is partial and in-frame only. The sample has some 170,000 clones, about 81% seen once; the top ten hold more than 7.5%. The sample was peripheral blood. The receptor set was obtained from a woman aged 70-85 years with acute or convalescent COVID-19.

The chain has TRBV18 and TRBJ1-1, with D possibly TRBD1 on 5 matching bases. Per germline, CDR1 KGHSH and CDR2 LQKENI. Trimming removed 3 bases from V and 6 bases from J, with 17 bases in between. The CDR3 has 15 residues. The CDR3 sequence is CASSPLRTPGAEAFF. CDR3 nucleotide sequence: TGTGCCAGCTCACCTTTGAGGACACCCGGAGCTGAAGCTTTCTTT.

In nucleotides, the CDR3 is TGCGCCAGCAGCTTTGACGGGACTAGCTCTGGAAACACCATATATTTT. Encoded protein: CASSFDGTSSGNTIYF. The chain uses TRBV5-1 and TRBJ1-3; D is possibly TRBD1 (5 bases). The CDR3 contains 16 residues. Trimming left V 2 bases short and J 0 bases short, with 12 bases between. Germline V gene lookup returns CDR1 SGHRS and CDR2 YFSETQ.

CDR3 DNA: TGTGCCAGCAGTTATCTAGCGGGGGGGCCCGCAGATACGCAGTATTTT. This gives the protein CASSYLAGGPADTQYF. The genes are TRBV6-6 and TRBJ2-3, with TRBD2 matching 12 bases. CDR1 and CDR2 from the germline V gene are MNHNY and SVGAGI (reference sequence). V trimming: 3 bases; J trimming: 4 bases; junction bases outside the gene matches: 5. The CDR3 runs 16 residues.

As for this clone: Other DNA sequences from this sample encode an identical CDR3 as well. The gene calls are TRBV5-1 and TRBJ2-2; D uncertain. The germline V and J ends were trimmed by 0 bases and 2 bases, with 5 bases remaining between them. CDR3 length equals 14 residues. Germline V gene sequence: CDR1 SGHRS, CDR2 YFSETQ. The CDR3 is CASSLAGNTGELFF. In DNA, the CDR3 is TGCGCCAGCAGCTTGGCAGGAAACACCGGGGAGCTGTTTTTT.

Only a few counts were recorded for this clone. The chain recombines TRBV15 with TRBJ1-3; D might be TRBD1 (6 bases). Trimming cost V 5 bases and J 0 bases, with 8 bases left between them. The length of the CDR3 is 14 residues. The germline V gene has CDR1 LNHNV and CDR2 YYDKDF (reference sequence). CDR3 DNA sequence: TGTGCCACCAGCCCAGGGGTCTCTGGAAACACCATATATTTT. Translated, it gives CATSPGVSGNTIYF. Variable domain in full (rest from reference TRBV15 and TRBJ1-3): DAMVIQNPRYQVTQFGKPVTLSCSQTLNHNVMYWYQQKSSQAPKLLFHYYDKDFNNEADTPDNFQSRRPNTSFCFLDIRSPGLGDTAMYLCATSPGVSGNTIYFGEGSWLTVV.

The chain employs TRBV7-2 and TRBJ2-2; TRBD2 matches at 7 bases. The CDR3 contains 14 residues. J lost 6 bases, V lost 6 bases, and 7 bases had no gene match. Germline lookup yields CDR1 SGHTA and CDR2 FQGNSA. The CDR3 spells CASSGRAGAGELFF. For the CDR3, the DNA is TGTGCCAGCAGTGGGAGGGCCGGAGCCGGGGAGCTGTTTTTT.

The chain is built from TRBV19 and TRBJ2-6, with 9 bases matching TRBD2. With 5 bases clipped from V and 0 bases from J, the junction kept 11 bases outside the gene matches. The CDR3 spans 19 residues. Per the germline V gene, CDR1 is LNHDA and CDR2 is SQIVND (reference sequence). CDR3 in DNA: TGTGCCAGTAGTTTTCGCGGGGCGGGAGGGATCTCTGGGGCCAACGTCCTGACTTTC. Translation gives CASSFRGAGGISGANVLTF.

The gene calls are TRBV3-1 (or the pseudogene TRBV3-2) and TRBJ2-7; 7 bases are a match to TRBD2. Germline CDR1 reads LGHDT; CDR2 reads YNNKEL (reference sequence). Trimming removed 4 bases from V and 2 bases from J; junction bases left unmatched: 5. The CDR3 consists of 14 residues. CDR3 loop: CASSPAAGPYEQYF. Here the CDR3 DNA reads TGTGCCAGCAGCCCCGCAGCGGGACCCTACGAGCAGTACTTC.

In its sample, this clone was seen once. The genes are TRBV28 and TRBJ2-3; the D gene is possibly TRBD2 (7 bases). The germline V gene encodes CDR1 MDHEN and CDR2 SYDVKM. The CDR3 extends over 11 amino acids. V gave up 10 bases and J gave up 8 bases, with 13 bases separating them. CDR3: CAIRGGVTQYF. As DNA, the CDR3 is TGTGCCATCAGAGGGGGGGTTACGCAGTATTTT.

In DNA, the CDR3 is TGCGCCAGCAGCAAGGCGGCGGGGGGCTTCTATGGCTACACCTTC. It is translated as CASSKAAGGFYGYTF. The chain has TRBV4-3 and TRBJ1-2, with D perhaps matching TRBD1 (6 bases). The germline V gene encodes CDR1 LGHNA and CDR2 YSLEER. The CDR3 contains 15 residues. V shed 5 bases and J shed 4 bases, with 17 bases lying between them.

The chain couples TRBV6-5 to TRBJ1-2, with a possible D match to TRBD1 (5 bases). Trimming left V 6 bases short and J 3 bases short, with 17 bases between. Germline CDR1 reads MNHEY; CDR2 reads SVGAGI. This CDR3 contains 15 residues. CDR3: CASSSRQNLYYGYTF. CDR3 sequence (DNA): TGTGCCAGCAGCTCGAGACAGAACCTGTACTATGGCTACACCTTC.

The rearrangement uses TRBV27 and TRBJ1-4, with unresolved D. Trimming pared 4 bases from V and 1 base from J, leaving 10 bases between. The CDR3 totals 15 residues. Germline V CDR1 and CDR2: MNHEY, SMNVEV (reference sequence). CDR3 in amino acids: CASSSAEGTNEKLFF. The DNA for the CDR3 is TGTGCCAGCAGTTCGGCCGAGGGAACTAATGAAAAACTGTTTTTT.

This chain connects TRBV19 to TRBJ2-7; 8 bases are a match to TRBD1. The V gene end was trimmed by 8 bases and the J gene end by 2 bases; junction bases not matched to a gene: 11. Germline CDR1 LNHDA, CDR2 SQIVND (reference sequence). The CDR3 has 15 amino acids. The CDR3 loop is CASGALDRAPYEQYF. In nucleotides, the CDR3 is TGTGCCAGTGGGGCCTTGGACAGGGCCCCCTACGAGCAGTACTTC.

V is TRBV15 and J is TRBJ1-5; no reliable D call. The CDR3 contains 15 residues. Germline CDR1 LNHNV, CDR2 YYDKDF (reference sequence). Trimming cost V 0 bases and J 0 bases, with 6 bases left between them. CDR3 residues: CATSRDRGSNQPQHF. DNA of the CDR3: TGTGCCACCAGCAGAGATCGGGGTAGCAATCAGCCCCAGCATTTT.

This CDR3 reads CATSRARRAEETQYF. The DNA for the CDR3 is TGTGCCACCAGCAGAGCGAGGAGGGCCGAAGAGACCCAGTACTTC. The rearrangement links TRBV15 to TRBJ2-5; D is possibly TRBD2 (6 bases). The V gene lost 1 base and the J gene lost 3 bases, with 12 bases spanning the gap. Germline V gene data show CDR1 as LNHNV and CDR2 as YYDKDF (reference sequence). The CDR3 contains 15 residues.

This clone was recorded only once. The CDR3 protein is CASSKIGLGGDTQYF. CDR3 nucleotide sequence: TGTGCCAGCAGTAAAATAGGACTAGGAGGGGATACGCAGTATTTT. The J gene is TRBJ2-3, the V gene TRBV28; 7 bases agree with TRBD2. The ends lost 5 bases at V and 6 bases at J; junction bases unmatched: 11. The CDR3 is 15 residues long. Germline CDR1 and CDR2: MDHEN and SYDVKM.

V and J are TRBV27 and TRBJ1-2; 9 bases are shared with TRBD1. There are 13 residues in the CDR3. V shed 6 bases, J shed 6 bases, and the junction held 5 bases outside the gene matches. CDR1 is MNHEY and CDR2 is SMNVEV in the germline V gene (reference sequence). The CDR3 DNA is TGTGCCAGCAGCCCCGGGACAGGGAATGGCTACACCTTC. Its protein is CASSPGTGNGYTF.

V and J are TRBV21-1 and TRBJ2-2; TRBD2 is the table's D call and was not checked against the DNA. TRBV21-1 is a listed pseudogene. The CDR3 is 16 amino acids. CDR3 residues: CASSNTSGGDTGELFF. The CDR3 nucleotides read TGTGCCAGCAGCAACACTAGCGGAGGGGACACCGGGGAGCTGTTTTTT.

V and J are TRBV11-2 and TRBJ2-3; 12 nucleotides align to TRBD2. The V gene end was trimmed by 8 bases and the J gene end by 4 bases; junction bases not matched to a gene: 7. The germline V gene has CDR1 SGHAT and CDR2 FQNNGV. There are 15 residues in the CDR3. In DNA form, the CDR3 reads TGTGCCAGCTTCTCGACTAGCGGGGGCGCAGATACGCAGTATTTT. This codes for CASFSTSGGADTQYF.

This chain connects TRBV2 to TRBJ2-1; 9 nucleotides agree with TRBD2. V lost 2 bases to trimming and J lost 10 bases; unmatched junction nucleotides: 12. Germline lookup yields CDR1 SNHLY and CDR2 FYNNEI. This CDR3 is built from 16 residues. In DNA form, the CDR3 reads TGTGCCAGCAGTGAACGCCGAGGCGGGGGGGCCGGGGAGCAGTTCTTC. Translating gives CASSERRGGGAGEQFF.

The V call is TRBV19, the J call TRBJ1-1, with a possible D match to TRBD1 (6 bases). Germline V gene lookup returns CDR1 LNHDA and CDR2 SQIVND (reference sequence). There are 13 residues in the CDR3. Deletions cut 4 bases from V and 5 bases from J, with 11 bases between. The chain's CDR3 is CASSTRGMTEAFF. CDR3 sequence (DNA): TGTGCCAGTAGTACAAGGGGGATGACTGAAGCTTTCTTT.

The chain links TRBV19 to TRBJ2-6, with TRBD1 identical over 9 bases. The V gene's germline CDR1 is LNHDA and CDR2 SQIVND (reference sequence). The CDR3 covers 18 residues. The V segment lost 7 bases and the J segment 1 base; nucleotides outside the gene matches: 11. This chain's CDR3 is CASTPGTGRLSGANVLTF. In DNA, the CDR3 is TGTGCCAGTACCCCCGGGACAGGGAGACTTTCTGGGGCCAACGTCCTGACTTTC.

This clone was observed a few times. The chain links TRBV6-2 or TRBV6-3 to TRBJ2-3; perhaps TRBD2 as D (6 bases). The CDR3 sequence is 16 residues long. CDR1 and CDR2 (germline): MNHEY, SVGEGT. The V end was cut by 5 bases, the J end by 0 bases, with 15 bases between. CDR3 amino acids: CASSETRGSSTDTQYF. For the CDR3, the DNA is TGTGCCAGCAGTGAGACCCGGGGGTCTAGCACAGATACGCAGTATTTT.

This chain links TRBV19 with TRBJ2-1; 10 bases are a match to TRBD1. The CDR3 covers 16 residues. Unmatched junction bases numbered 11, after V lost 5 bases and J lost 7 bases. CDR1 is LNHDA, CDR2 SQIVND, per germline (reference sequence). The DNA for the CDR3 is TGTGCCAGTAGTTATTCTAGGGACAGGGGAGGAAATGAGCAGTTCTTC. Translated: CASSYSRDRGGNEQFF. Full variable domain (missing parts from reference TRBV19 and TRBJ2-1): DGGITQSPKYLFRKEGQNVTLSCEQNLNHDAMYWYRQDPGQGLRLIYYSQIVNDFQKGDIAEGYSVSREKKESFPLTVTSAQKNPTAFYLCASSYSRDRGGNEQFFGPGTRLTVL.

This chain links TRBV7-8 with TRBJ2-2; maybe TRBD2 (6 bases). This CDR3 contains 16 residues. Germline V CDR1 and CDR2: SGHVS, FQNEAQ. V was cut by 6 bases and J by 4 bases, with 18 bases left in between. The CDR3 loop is CASSTGGRSVTGELFF. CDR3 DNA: TGTGCCAGCAGTACCGGGGGTCGGTCGGTCACCGGGGAGCTGTTTTTT.

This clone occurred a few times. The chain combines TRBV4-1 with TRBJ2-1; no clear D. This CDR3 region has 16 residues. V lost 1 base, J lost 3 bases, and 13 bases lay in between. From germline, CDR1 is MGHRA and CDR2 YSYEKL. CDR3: CASSQVKATNYNEQFF. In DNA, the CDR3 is TGCGCCAGCAGCCAAGTCAAGGCGACAAACTACAATGAGCAGTTCTTC.

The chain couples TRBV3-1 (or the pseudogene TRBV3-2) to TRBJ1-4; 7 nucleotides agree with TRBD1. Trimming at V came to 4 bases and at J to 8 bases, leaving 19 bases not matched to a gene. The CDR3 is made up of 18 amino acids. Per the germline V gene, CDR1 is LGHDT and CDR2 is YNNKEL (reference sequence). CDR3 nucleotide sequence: TGTGCCAGCAGCCCGAGGGGAGCAGGGGGATTTACAGGGGAAAAACTGTTTTTT. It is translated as CASSPRGAGGFTGEKLFF.

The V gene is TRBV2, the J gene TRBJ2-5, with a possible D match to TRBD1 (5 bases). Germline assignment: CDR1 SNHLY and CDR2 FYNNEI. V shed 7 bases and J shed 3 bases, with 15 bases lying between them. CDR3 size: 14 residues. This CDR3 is CASNNLGLEETQYF. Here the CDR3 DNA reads TGTGCCAGCAACAACCTGGGGCTAGAAGAGACCCAGTACTTC.

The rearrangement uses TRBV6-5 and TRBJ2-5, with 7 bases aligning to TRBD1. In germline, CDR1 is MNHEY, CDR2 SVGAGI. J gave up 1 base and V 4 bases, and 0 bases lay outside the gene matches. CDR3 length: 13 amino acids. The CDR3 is CASSWDSQETQYF. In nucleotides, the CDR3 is TGTGCCAGCAGTTGGGACAGCCAAGAGACCCAGTACTTC.

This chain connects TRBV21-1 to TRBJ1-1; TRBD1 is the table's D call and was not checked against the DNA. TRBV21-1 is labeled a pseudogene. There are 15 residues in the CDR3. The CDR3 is CASFYPGQITREAFF. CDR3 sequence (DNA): TGTGCCAGCTTTTATCCGGGACAGATAACCCGGGAAGCTTTCTTT.

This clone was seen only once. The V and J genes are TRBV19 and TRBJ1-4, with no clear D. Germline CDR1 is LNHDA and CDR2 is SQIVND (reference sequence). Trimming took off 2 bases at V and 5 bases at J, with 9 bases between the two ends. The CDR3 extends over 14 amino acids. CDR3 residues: CASSIRRNNEKLFF. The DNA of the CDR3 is TGTGCCAGTAGTATACGCAGAAACAATGAAAAACTGTTTTTT. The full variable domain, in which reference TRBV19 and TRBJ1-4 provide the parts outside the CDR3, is DGGITQSPKYLFRKEGQNVTLSCEQNLNHDAMYWYRQDPGQGLRLIYYSQIVNDFQKGDIAEGYSVSREKKESFPLTVTSAQKNPTAFYLCASSIRRNNEKLFFGSGTQLSVL.

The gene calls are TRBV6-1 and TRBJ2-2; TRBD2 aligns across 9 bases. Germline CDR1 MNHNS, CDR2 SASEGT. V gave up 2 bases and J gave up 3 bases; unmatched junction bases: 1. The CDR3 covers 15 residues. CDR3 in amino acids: CASSELAGYTGELFF. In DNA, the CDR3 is TGTGCCAGCAGTGAACTAGCGGGGTACACCGGGGAGCTGTTTTTT.